This T cell receptor beta chain came from a study of blood T cell repertoires in COVID-19. Study-wide background: COVID-19 samples collected from the United States, Italy and Spain covered acute and convalescent phases.

Per the germline V gene, CDR1 is SGHVS and CDR2 is FNYEAQ. This CDR3 comprises 16 residues. Losses at the gene ends were 6 bases for V and 5 bases for J; bases not matched to a gene: 10. Sequenced by immunoSEQ multiplex PCR; TCRdb stores in-frame clones only, minus some. The table shows fewer than 130,000 clones, with 75% to 80% occurring only once. The rearrangement uses TRBV7-6 and TRBJ2-5; 12 bases are a match to TRBD2. The source material was peripheral blood. The TCR was taken from a woman of 80 years or more with active or convalescent COVID-19. The CDR3 DNA reads as TGTGCCAGCAGGCGACAGACTAGCGGGAGTGGTGAGACCCAGTACTTC. This translates into CASRRQTSGSGETQYF.